The 6 T cell receptor beta chains below all came from one sample that was sequenced in a study of radiotherapy plus CTLA-4 blockade in lung cancer. Generated by immunoSEQ multiplex PCR, the TCRdb table keeps only in-frame clones and is missing some. The table includes 45,000 to 75,000 clones, 77% detected once. The specimen comprised peripheral blood, sampled from a patient treated with radiotherapy plus ipilimumab. Receptor source: a human donor with non-small cell lung cancer who had a partial response to radiotherapy plus ipilimumab.

The J gene is TRBJ2-5, the V gene TRBV19; 9 nucleotides align to TRBD1. J lost 0 bases, V lost 6 bases, and 8 bases had no gene match. The CDR3 runs 16 residues. Germline V gene sequence: CDR1 LNHDA, CDR2 SQIVND (reference sequence). The CDR3: CASRDRGSVNQETQYF. CDR3 nucleotide sequence: TGTGCCAGTAGGGACAGGGGCTCCGTTAACCAAGAGACCCAGTACTTC.

This chain uses TRBV6-1 with TRBJ2-7, with 7 bases lining up with TRBD1. Germline V gives CDR1 MNHNS, CDR2 SASEGT. The CDR3 consists of 13 residues. Unmatched junction bases numbered 4, after V lost 7 bases and J lost 1 base. As DNA, the CDR3 is TGTGCCAGCACTACAGGGGAATCCTACGAGCAGTACTTC. Protein: CASTTGESYEQYF.

The rearrangement joins TRBV5-5 to TRBJ2-6; D is unresolved. CDR1 is SGHKS and CDR2 is YYEKEE in the germline V gene (reference sequence). The CDR3 consists of 18 residues. Trimming removed 1 base at V and 1 base at J, with 15 bases between. The CDR3 spells CASSLFLPRRSGANVLTF. The CDR3 DNA follows: TGTGCCAGCAGCTTGTTTTTACCAAGGAGATCTGGGGCCAACGTCCTGACTTTC.

This clone was seen only a few times. The rearrangement uses TRBV19 and TRBJ1-2, with 9 positions matching TRBD1. The CDR3 sequence is 17 residues long. CDR1 is LNHDA and CDR2 is SQIVND in the germline V gene (reference sequence). V dropped 0 bases and J dropped 4; count of bases not matched to a gene: 9. The CDR3 is CASSIEPPGQGIYGYTF. The CDR3 DNA sequence: TGTGCCAGTAGTATAGAACCCCCGGGACAGGGAATCTATGGCTACACCTTC.

This chain uses TRBV11-1 with TRBJ2-5, with 11 bases aligning to TRBD2. J was trimmed by 5 bases and V by 4 bases; bases with no gene match: 9. Germline V gives CDR1 SGHAT, CDR2 FQDESV (reference sequence). CDR3 size: 16 residues. The CDR3 coding sequence is TGTGCCAGCAGCTCTGAACTAGCGGGGGTGGGGGAGACCCAGTACTTC. It is translated as CASSSELAGVGETQYF.

This chain connects TRBV5-1 to TRBJ2-3; possible D gene TRBD2, 5 bases. The ends were cut back, 4 bases at V and 2 bases at J, with 14 bases in the middle. Per germline, CDR1 SGHRS and CDR2 YFSETQ. CDR3 length: 15 residues. The CDR3 coding sequence is TGCGCCAGCAGCGGCGGGCGACTGTCCACAGATACGCAGTATTTT. This translates into CASSGGRLSTDTQYF. Combining the CDR3 with reference TRBV5-1 and TRBJ2-3 gives the whole variable domain KAGVTQTPRYLIKTRGQQVTLSCSPISGHRSVSWYQQTPGQGLQFLFEYFSETQRNKGNFPGRFSGRQFSNSRSEMNVSTLELGDSALYLCASSGGRLSTDTQYFGPGTRLTVL.